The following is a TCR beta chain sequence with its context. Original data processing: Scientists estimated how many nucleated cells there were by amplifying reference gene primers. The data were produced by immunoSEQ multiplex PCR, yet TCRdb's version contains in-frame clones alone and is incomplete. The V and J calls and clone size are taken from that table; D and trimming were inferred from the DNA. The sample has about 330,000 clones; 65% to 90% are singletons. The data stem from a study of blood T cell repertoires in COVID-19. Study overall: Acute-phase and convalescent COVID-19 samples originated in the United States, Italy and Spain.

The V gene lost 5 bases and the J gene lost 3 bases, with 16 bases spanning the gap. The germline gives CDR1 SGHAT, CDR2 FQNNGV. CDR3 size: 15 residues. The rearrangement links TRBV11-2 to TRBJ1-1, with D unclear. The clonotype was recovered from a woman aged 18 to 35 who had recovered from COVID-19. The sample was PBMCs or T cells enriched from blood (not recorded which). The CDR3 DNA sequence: TGTGCCAGCAGCCCTTGGGAGTTTGAACACACTGAAGCTTTCTTT. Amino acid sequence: CASSPWEFEHTEAFF.